The clone carrying this TCR beta chain has just a few counts. Its antigen remains unknown. V trimming: 4 bases; J trimming: 8 bases; junction bases outside the gene matches: 9. In germline, CDR1 is SGDLS, CDR2 YYNGEE. The CDR3 extends over 15 amino acids. The entry originates in a study of T-cell reconstitution after alpha-beta-depleted transplantation in children. The study, taken as a whole, reports: From newly produced T cells came most of the T-cell counts and diversity one year after transplant. Several hundred expanded graft clones reportedly gave rise to the alpha-beta T cells present about two months after transplant. Certain patients had high TCRbeta diversity at day 60, and it came from recipient T cells and thymic progenitors that survived.

Preparation of the TCRbeta library used unique molecular identifiers. TCRdb fed the PCR reads into MiXCR, producing one record per CDR3 protein. The table includes 530,000 or so distinct CDR3 sequences, 25% to 30% detected once. V is TRBV9 and J is TRBJ1-4; 9 bases are a match to TRBD1. The TCR was taken from a boy under two years old with Wiskott-Aldrich syndrome, due to receive a stem cell transplant. The sample in question was PBMCs, obtained before TCRalphabeta/CD19-depleted stem cell transplant. The CDR3 nucleotides read TGTGCCAGCAGCCCACAGGGGGCTTTTGGAGAAAAACTGTTTTTT. Amino acid sequence: CASSPQGAFGEKLFF.